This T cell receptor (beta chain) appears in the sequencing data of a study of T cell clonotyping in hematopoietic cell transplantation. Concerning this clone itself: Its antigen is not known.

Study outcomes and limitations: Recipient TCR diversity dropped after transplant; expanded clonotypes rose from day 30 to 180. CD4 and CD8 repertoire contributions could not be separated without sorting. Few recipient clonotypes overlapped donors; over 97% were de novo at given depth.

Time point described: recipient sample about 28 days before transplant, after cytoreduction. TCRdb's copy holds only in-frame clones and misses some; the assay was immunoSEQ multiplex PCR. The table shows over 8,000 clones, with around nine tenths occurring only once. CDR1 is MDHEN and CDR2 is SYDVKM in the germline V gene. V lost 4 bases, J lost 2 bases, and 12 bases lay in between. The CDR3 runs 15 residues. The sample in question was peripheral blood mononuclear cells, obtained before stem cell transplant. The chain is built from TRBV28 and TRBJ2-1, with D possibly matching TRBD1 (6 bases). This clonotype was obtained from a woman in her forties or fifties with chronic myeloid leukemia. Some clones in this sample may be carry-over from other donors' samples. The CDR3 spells CASSYAGATYNEQFF. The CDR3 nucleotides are TGTGCCAGCAGTTATGCAGGGGCTACCTACAATGAGCAGTTCTTC.